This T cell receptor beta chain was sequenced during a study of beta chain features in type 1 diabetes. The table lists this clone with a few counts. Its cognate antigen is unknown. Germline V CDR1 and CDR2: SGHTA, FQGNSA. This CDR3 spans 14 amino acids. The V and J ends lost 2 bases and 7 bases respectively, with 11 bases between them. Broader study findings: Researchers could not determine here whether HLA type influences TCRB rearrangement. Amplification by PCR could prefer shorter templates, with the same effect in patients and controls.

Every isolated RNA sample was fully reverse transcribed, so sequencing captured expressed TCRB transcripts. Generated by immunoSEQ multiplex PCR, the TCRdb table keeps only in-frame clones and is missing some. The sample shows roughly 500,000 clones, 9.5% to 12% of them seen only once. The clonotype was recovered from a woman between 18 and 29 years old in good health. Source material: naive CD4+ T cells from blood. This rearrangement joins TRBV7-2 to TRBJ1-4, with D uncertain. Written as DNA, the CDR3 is TGTGCCAGCAGCTTATATCATCAGTCTGAAAAACTGTTTTTT. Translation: CASSLYHQSEKLFF.